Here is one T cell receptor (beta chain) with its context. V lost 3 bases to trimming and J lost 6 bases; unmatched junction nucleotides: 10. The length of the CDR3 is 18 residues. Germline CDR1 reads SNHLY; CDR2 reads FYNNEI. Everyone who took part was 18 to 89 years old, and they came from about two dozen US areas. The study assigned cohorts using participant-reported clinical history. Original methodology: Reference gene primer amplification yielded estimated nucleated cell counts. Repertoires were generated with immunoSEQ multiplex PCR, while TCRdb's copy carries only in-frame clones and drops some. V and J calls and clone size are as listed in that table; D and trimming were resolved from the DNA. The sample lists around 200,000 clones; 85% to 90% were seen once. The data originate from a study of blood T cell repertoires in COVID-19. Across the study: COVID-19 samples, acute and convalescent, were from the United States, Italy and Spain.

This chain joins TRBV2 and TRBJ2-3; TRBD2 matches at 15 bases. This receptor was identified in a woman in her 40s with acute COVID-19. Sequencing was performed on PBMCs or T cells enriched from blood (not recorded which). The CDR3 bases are TGTGCCAGCAGTGACCCCCAGGGACTAGCGGGGGGACGGGATACGCAGTATTTT. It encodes CASSDPQGLAGGRDTQYF.